One and the same sample provided the 32 T cell receptor beta chains below, sequenced in a study of blood T cell repertoires in COVID-19. Only in-frame clones appear in the TCRdb table, and some are missing; sequencing was by immunoSEQ multiplex PCR. The sample lists more than 250,000 clones; around 88% were seen once. Material: peripheral blood. The receptors here all came from a woman in her 30s with COVID-19, enrolled during active disease.

This clone was counted a few times. The chain couples TRBV29-1 to TRBJ1-2; D call uncertain. Germline CDR1 is SQVTM and CDR2 is ANQGSEA. This CDR3 has 14 residues. The V and J ends lost 7 bases and 4 bases respectively, with 19 bases between them. The CDR3 reads CSAEGSPKGYGYTF. Here the CDR3 DNA reads TGCAGCGCCGAGGGTAGTCCCAAAGGCTATGGCTACACCTTC.

The chain carries TRBV20-1 and TRBJ1-2; TRBD1 might be the D (6 bases). With 6 bases removed from V and 1 base from J, the gap between germline ends came to 15 bases. The CDR3 extends over 14 amino acids. CDR1 is DFQATT and CDR2 is SNEGSKA in the germline V gene (reference sequence). The CDR3 sequence: CSASRGAFNYGYTF. CDR3 DNA sequence: TGCAGTGCAAGTCGGGGGGCGTTTAACTATGGCTACACCTTC.

V usage is TRBV6-1 and J usage is TRBJ1-2, with D possibly being TRBD1 (6 bases). Germline values: CDR1 MNHNS, CDR2 SASEGT. The ends were cut back, 6 bases at V and 4 bases at J, with 21 bases in the middle. This CDR3 comprises 16 residues. The DNA of the CDR3 is TGTGCCAGCAGGGAACCGGGACCGGGGGGCGGCTATGGCTACACCTTC. Protein product: CASREPGPGGGYGYTF.

The rearrangement joins TRBV4-1 to TRBJ1-1; D possibly corresponds to TRBD1 (5 bases). The CDR3 is 15 amino acids. The germline gives CDR1 MGHRA, CDR2 YSYEKL. Trimming removed 3 bases from V and 1 base from J, with 12 bases in between. Here the CDR3 DNA reads TGCGCCAGCAGCCAGGAGGGACGAGGGAACACTGAAGCTTTCTTT. Protein sequence: CASSQEGRGNTEAFF.

This clone appeared a single time. The rearrangement uses TRBV28 and TRBJ2-5; D gene uncertain. The germline V and J ends were trimmed by 6 bases and 5 bases, with 4 bases remaining between them. The length of the CDR3 is 10 residues. In germline, CDR1 is MDHEN, CDR2 SYDVKM. CDR3 protein: CASSRETQYF. The DNA of the CDR3 is TGTGCCAGCAGCAGGGAGACCCAGTACTTC.

J is TRBJ2-3 and V is TRBV27; D gene uncertain. CDR1 MNHEY and CDR2 SMNVEV come from the germline V gene (reference sequence). V lost 4 bases to trimming and J lost 1 base, with 9 bases between them. The CDR3 contains 14 residues. CDR3 sequence (DNA): TGTGCCAGCAGTTACCTTTGCGGCACAGATACGCAGTATTTT. It codes for CASSYLCGTDTQYF.

The chain couples TRBV2 to TRBJ1-3; 9 bases are a match to TRBD1. Losses at the gene ends were 5 bases for V and 3 bases for J; bases not matched to a gene: 8. Germline V gives CDR1 SNHLY, CDR2 FYNNEI. The CDR3 is 16 residues long. The chain's CDR3 is CASSPAQGAGGNTIYF. DNA for the CDR3: TGTGCCAGCAGTCCCGCACAGGGGGCTGGTGGAAACACCATATATTTT.

The chain links TRBV15 to TRBJ2-6; a weak D match, TRBD1 (5 bases). V was trimmed by 0 bases and J by 2 bases, leaving 8 bases between them. The CDR3 covers 16 residues. Germline values: CDR1 LNHNV, CDR2 YYDKDF (reference sequence). Here the CDR3 reads CATSREAGTGANVLTF. For the CDR3, the DNA is TGTGCCACCAGCAGAGAGGCAGGGACTGGGGCCAACGTCCTGACTTTC.

CDR3 sequence reads: CASSSRGDLNEQFF. CDR3 bases: TGTGCCAGCAGCTCCCGGGGGGACCTTAATGAGCAGTTCTTC. The gene calls are TRBV9 and TRBJ2-1; 7 positions match TRBD2. In germline, CDR1 is SGDLS, CDR2 YYNGEE. The ends lost 4 bases at V and 7 bases at J; junction bases unmatched: 8. There are 14 residues in the CDR3.

V gene TRBV5-1 combines with J gene TRBJ1-1, with 9 bases fitting TRBD1. This CDR3 is built from 14 residues. In germline, CDR1 is SGHRS, CDR2 YFSETQ. V lost 2 bases and J lost 7; bases outside the gene matches: 6. This CDR3 reads CASSLQGANIEAFF. The DNA for the CDR3 is TGCGCCAGCAGCTTACAGGGGGCCAATATTGAAGCTTTCTTT.

This chain uses TRBV6-5 with TRBJ1-4; D remains ambiguous. V was clipped by 7 bases and J by 7 bases, with 16 bases between them. Looked up from germline, CDR1 is MNHEY and CDR2 is SVGAGI. CDR3 length: 14 residues. The CDR3 spells CASTTYGFSEKLFF. For the CDR3, the DNA is TGTGCCAGCACCACCTACGGGTTTAGTGAAAAACTGTTTTTT.

V usage is TRBV27 and J usage is TRBJ1-5; 8 nucleotides match TRBD1. Germline V gene data show CDR1 as MNHEY and CDR2 as SMNVEV (reference sequence). The CDR3 contains 15 residues. J gave up 6 bases and V 7 bases, and 11 bases lay outside the gene matches. CDR3 DNA: TGTGCCAGCAAAAACCAGGGGGCAGTGGCTCAGCCCCAGCATTTT. Its translation is CASKNQGAVAQPQHF.

The genes are TRBV7-2 and TRBJ2-3; TRBD1 agrees at 7 bases. The CDR3 has 14 amino acids. With 5 bases clipped from V and 5 bases from J, the junction kept 7 bases outside the gene matches. Germline-derived CDR1 and CDR2 are SGHTA and FQGNSA. This CDR3 reads CASSPQGQIDTQYF. CDR3 bases: TGTGCCAGCAGCCCACAGGGGCAGATAGATACGCAGTATTTT.

The J gene is TRBJ2-3, the V gene TRBV7-2, with a possible D match to TRBD1 (5 bases). This CDR3 comprises 13 residues. Germline values: CDR1 SGHTA, CDR2 FQGNSA. V was shortened by 2 bases and J by 7 bases, with 10 bases between the two germline ends. The CDR3 spells CASSLSRAHTQYF. The CDR3 coding sequence is TGTGCCAGCAGCTTATCCAGGGCCCATACGCAGTATTTT.

Turning to this clone: Relative to the germline gene, one junction end is altered; a read error may explain this. The chain links TRBV30 to TRBJ1-2, with TRBD1 matching over 10 bases. Germline V lookup: CDR1 GTSNPN, CDR2 SVGIG (reference sequence). This CDR3 region has 12 residues. The CDR3 nucleotides read TGCATTGGACAGGGGGGTAACTATGGCTACACCTTC. Amino acid sequence: CIGQGGNYGYTF.

J is TRBJ2-7 and V is TRBV13, with TRBD1 identical over 9 bases. CDR1 is PRHDT, CDR2 FYEKMQ, per germline (reference sequence). This CDR3 contains 15 residues. With 3 bases clipped from V and 6 bases from J, the junction kept 9 bases outside the gene matches. CDR3 coding DNA: TGTGCCAGCAGCTTGGGAAGGACAGGGGTGTCCGAGCAGTACGTC. Its protein is CASSLGRTGVSEQYV.

This chain uses TRBV1 with TRBJ2-1; the tabulated D call, TRBD2, remains unverified against the DNA. TRBV1 is tagged as a pseudogene. The CDR3 runs to 12 residues. The CDR3, as DNA: TGCACCAGCAGCCAAATAGCGGGGAGTGAGTTCTTC. Encoded protein: CTSSQIAGSEFF.

CDR3 nucleotides: TGCGCCAGCAGCCCCCGGACTAGCGGGGGGGCCGCGGATACGCAGTATTTT. Translation: CASSPRTSGGAADTQYF. The V gene is TRBV4-1, the J gene TRBJ2-3; 15 bases line up with TRBD2. CDR3 length: 17 residues. The germline gives CDR1 MGHRA, CDR2 YSYEKL. J gave up 6 bases and V 4 bases, and 8 bases lay outside the gene matches.

J is TRBJ2-5 and V is TRBV7-8; 15 bases align to TRBD2. Germline V gives CDR1 SGHVS, CDR2 FQNEAQ. V lost 5 bases to trimming and J lost 4 bases; unmatched junction nucleotides: 5. The CDR3 has 16 residues. The CDR3 protein is CASSPRTSGGVETQYF. In DNA, the CDR3 is TGTGCCAGCAGCCCACGGACTAGCGGGGGGGTAGAGACCCAGTACTTC.

The J gene is TRBJ2-1, the V gene TRBV19; maybe TRBD2 (5 bases). V shed 5 bases and J shed 6 bases, with 14 bases lying between them. Germline V gene data show CDR1 as LNHDA and CDR2 as SQIVND (reference sequence). The CDR3 consists of 14 residues. The CDR3 nucleotides read TGTGCCAGTAGTCCCACGAGGGTCCTCAATGAGCAGTTCTTC. This codes for CASSPTRVLNEQFF. Supplemented by reference TRBV19 and TRBJ2-1, the full variable domain reads DGGITQSPKYLFRKEGQNVTLSCEQNLNHDAMYWYRQDPGQGLRLIYYSQIVNDFQKGDIAEGYSVSREKKESFPLTVTSAQKNPTAFYLCASSPTRVLNEQFFGPGTRLTVL.

This clone was observed once. J is TRBJ2-1 and V is TRBV7-2, with TRBD2 as a possible D gene (7 bases). V was shortened by 1 base and J by 8 bases, with 18 bases between the two germline ends. Germline-derived CDR1 and CDR2 are SGHTA and FQGNSA. There are 16 residues in the CDR3. The CDR3 DNA is TGTGCCAGCAGCTTAGATCGGGGGGCGGTTAGTTATGAGCAGTTCTTC. This gives the protein CASSLDRGAVSYEQFF.

This chain uses TRBV9 with TRBJ1-1; the D is unclear. With 4 bases removed from V and 6 bases from J, the gap between germline ends came to 10 bases. CDR1 and CDR2 (germline): SGDLS, YYNGEE. This CDR3 comprises 12 residues. The CDR3 spells CASSCYLAEAFF. The CDR3 region has the DNA TGTGCCAGCAGCTGCTACTTAGCTGAAGCTTTCTTT.

The CDR3 DNA sequence: TGTGCCAGTAGTATCCCTCGCGGGGCCACTGAAGCTTTCTTT. It specifies CASSIPRGATEAFF. The V call is TRBV19, the J call TRBJ1-1, with D perhaps TRBD1 (5 bases). CDR1 LNHDA and CDR2 SQIVND come from the germline V gene (reference sequence). This CDR3 comprises 14 residues. Trimming took off 3 bases at V and 4 bases at J, with 12 bases between the two ends.

The chain combines TRBV6-6 with TRBJ2-7; 8 bases are a match to TRBD2. This CDR3 contains 16 residues. V gave up 0 bases and J gave up 0 bases; unmatched junction bases: 4. CDR1 MNHNY and CDR2 SVGAGI come from the germline V gene (reference sequence). Here the CDR3 DNA reads TGTGCCAGCAGTTACTCGCGGGGGGCCCACTCCTACGAGCAGTACTTC. As protein: CASSYSRGAHSYEQYF.

This clone was observed a few times. The CDR3 DNA sequence: TGTGCCTGGAGTGGTCGCGCAGGGTCGATGAACACTGAAGCTTTCTTT. This sequence encodes CAWSGRAGSMNTEAFF. The rearrangement links TRBV30 to TRBJ1-1; perhaps TRBD1 as D (5 bases). Germline V lookup: CDR1 GTSNPN, CDR2 SVGIG (reference sequence). The CDR3 extends over 16 amino acids. V was shortened by 1 base and J by 0 bases, with 15 bases between the two germline ends.

The chain is built from TRBV5-8 and TRBJ1-2; no reliable D call. The CDR3 has 10 amino acids. Trimming cost V 6 bases and J 10 bases, with 10 bases left between them. Germline CDR1 reads SGHTS; CDR2 reads YDEGEE. The CDR3 loop is CASNGLAYTF. Written as DNA, the CDR3 is TGTGCCAGCAACGGGTTGGCCTACACCTTC.

The gene calls are TRBV6-5 and TRBJ2-7, with a weak D call TRBD2 (5 bases). CDR3 length: 15 residues. Trimming removed 6 bases from V and 2 bases from J, with 17 bases in between. Per the germline V gene, CDR1 is MNHEY and CDR2 is SVGAGI. CDR3 residues: CASRLLDGMTYEQYV. CDR3 nucleotides: TGTGCCAGCAGATTACTAGACGGAATGACCTACGAGCAGTACGTC.

V usage is TRBV5-1 and J usage is TRBJ2-3, with D maybe TRBD1 (6 bases). The CDR3 runs 14 residues. The germline CDR1 and CDR2 sequences are SGHRS and YFSETQ. V lost 0 bases and J 4 bases, leaving 9 bases between the germline ends. CDR3 sequence reads: CASSLGTEADTQYF. CDR3 DNA: TGCGCCAGCAGCTTGGGGACAGAAGCAGATACGCAGTATTTT. The full variable domain, its missing parts supplied by reference TRBV5-1 and TRBJ2-3, is KAGVTQTPRYLIKTRGQQVTLSCSPISGHRSVSWYQQTPGQGLQFLFEYFSETQRNKGNFPGRFSGRQFSNSRSEMNVSTLELGDSALYLCASSLGTEADTQYFGPGTRLTVL.

This sequence joins TRBV2 and TRBJ2-5; perhaps TRBD1 as D (6 bases). Per germline, CDR1 SNHLY and CDR2 FYNNEI. Deletions cut 4 bases from V and 1 base from J, with 13 bases between. CDR3 size: 15 residues. CDR3: CASSGWDTPQETQYF. The CDR3 DNA sequence: TGTGCCAGCAGTGGGTGGGACACGCCCCAAGAGACCCAGTACTTC. Combining the CDR3 with reference TRBV2 and TRBJ2-5 gives the whole variable domain EPEVTQTPSHQVTQMGQEVILRCVPISNHLYFYWYRQILGQKVEFLVSFYNNEISEKSEIFDDQFSVERPDGSNFTLKIRSTKLEDSAMYFCASSGWDTPQETQYFGPGTRLLVL.

The count of this clone is one. This rearrangement joins TRBV3-1 (or the pseudogene TRBV3-2) to TRBJ2-3, with TRBD2 matching over 8 bases. There are 17 residues in the CDR3. Germline values: CDR1 LGHDT, CDR2 YNNKEL (reference sequence). V lost 4 bases, J lost 5 bases, and 14 bases stayed unmatched. The CDR3: CASSPGGAGGQIDTQYF. CDR3 nucleotides: TGTGCCAGCAGCCCCGGTGGTGCGGGGGGCCAGATAGATACGCAGTATTTT.

This clone came up once. This rearrangement joins TRBV10-2 to TRBJ1-2, with 8 positions matching TRBD1. The V gene's germline CDR1 is WSHSY and CDR2 SAAADI. The CDR3 has 13 amino acids. Trimming at V came to 3 bases and at J to 8 bases, leaving 5 bases not matched to a gene. The CDR3 region has the DNA TGCGCCAGCAGTGATGGGACAGGAACCGGCTACACCTTC. It codes for CASSDGTGTGYTF.

The CDR3 nucleotides are TGTGCCAGCAGCACGTACACTGAGATCAGGCCCCTCCACTTT. It codes for CASSTYTEIRPLHF. The chain carries TRBV5-4 and TRBJ1-6; D not certain. The CDR3 contains 14 residues. The germline gives CDR1 SGHNT, CDR2 YYREEE (reference sequence). V shed 4 bases and J shed 13 bases, with 18 bases lying between them.